This T cell receptor beta chain comes out of a study of regulatory T cells in long-lasting Graves disease. Many counts were recorded for this clonotype. The CDR3 contains 15 residues. With 2 bases removed from V and 0 bases from J, the gap between germline ends came to 13 bases. Germline V gives CDR1 GTSNPN, CDR2 SVGIG (reference sequence). For TCR beta, libraries came from iRepertoire HTBI primers and Arm-PCR of CDR3 regions. TCRdb ran MiXCR on the multiplex PCR reads and lists one entry per CDR3 protein. The repertoire includes a few hundred thousand distinct CDR3 sequences, 12% of them detected once, and 15% to 20% sits in the top ten. Time point reported: newly diagnosed GD, antithyroid drugs for less than 3 months. PBMC-extracted RNA yielded the TCR library. A further study also used this sample, focusing on T cells in Graves' hyperthyroidism and ophthalmopathy. That study reports: Exclusions: uncontrolled infection, other autoimmune disease, pregnancy, lactation.

The receptor was derived from a woman in her late teens or twenties with Graves disease. This specimen consisted of peripheral blood mononuclear cells (PBMCs), obtained at new diagnosis, from a patient treated with antithyroid drugs. The chain uses TRBV30 and TRBJ1-2, with D tentatively TRBD1 (6 bases). In DNA form, the CDR3 reads TGTGCCTGGAGTAGAAGGACAGCAGCTAACTATGGCTACACCTTC. Translating it yields CAWSRRTAANYGYTF.